The rows below give T cell receptor beta chains drawn from one sample of a study of response to subunit inactivated influenza vaccine. MiXCR, run by TCRdb on the RT-PCR reads, gives a single entry per CDR3 protein. This table has 150,000 to 200,000 distinct CDR3 sequences, approximately 11% appearing once. Sequencing used non-naive T cells sorted from PBMCs, obtained 40 to 50 days after vaccination. Every receptor here comes from a man aged 45-60 years who received an inactivated influenza vaccine. CDR3s include the opening cysteine and the closing phenylalanine or tryptophan. Fields, in order: CDR3 length, D gene, J gene, V gene, clone size, CDR3 DNA, CDR3 protein. The D gene is left open where the match is weak. Clone size is shown for a subset of rows, as once, few, many or a class of expanded clone.

>15|TRBD2|TRBJ2-4|TRBV7-2|few
TGTGCCAGCAGTACTAGCGGGGGGGGGTTAAACATTCAGTACTTC
CASSTSGGGLNIQYF
>14|TRBD2|TRBJ2-5|TRBV20-1|many
TGCAGTGCTAGGAGGTCGGGACTATACGAGACCCAGTACTTC
CSARRSGLYETQYF
>17|TRBD1|TRBJ1-1|TRBV5-1|few
TGCGCCAGCAGCCCGCTAGGGACAGCTCGCATGAACACTGAAGCTTTCTTT
CASSPLGTARMNTEAFF
>14|TRBD1|TRBJ2-5|TRBV5-1|NA
TGCGCCAGCAGCTCCGCGACAGGGCCAGAGACCCAGTACTTC
CASSSATGPETQYF
>13|NA|TRBJ2-7|TRBV28|NA
TGTGCCAGCGGGAACGGTGCCGCCTACGAGCAGTACTTC
CASGNGAAYEQYF
>15|NA|TRBJ1-1|TRBV20-1|few
TGCAGTGCTAGAGATGTCGCAGGGTCAAACACTGAAGCTTTCTTT
CSARDVAGSNTEAFF
>15|NA|TRBJ2-7|TRBV4-1|NA
TGCGCCAGCAGCCAAGATGGGGCAGGTTTCTACGAGCAGTACTTC
CASSQDGAGFYEQYF
>15|TRBD2|TRBJ2-1|TRBV9|few
TGTGCCAGCAGCGCCGGGACTATCTCCTACAATGAGCAGTTCTTC
CASSAGTISYNEQFF
>15|NA|TRBJ2-6|TRBV6-1|few
TGTGCCAGCAGTGAGTCCGAACCCGGGGCCAACGTCCTGACTTTC
CASSESEPGANVLTF
>14|NA|TRBJ1-2|TRBV5-5|NA
TGTGCCAGCAGCCCCGACGGGACTAACTATGGCTACACCTTC
CASSPDGTNYGYTF
>15|NA|TRBJ1-5|TRBV2|NA
TGTGCCAGCAGGGCTGGGGGCCCCAGCAATCAGCCCCAGCATTTT
CASRAGGPSNQPQHF
>14|TRBD1|TRBJ2-7|TRBV12-3/TRBV12-4|many
TGTGCCAGCAGTTTGAGACAGGGTTACCACGAGCAGTACTTC
CASSLRQGYHEQYF
>14|TRBD1|TRBJ2-7|TRBV5-1|few
TGCGCCAGCAGCCTCTACAGGGGCTCCTACGAGCAGTACTTC
CASSLYRGSYEQYF
>15|NA|TRBJ2-7|TRBV4-3|few
TGCGCCAGCAGCCAAGACCACCGGGACCATTTCGAGCAGTACTTC
CASSQDHRDHFEQYF
>15|NA|TRBJ2-5|TRBV11-3|NA
TGTGCCAGCAGCTTGCGGGACAACCGTCCGGAGACCCAGTACTTC
CASSLRDNRPETQYF
>13|NA|TRBJ1-1|TRBV5-5|few
TGTGCCAGCAGCTCTAGTGGAGACACTGAAGCTTTCTTT
CASSSSGDTEAFF
>13|NA|TRBJ1-5|TRBV20-1|NA
TGCAGTGCGTTCGTCAGGGGTAATCAGCCCCAGCATTTT
CSAFVRGNQPQHF
>17|TRBD1|TRBJ2-7|TRBV18|many
TGTGCCAGCTCACTACGGCGACCCGGGACAGGATCCTACGAGCAGTACTTC
CASSLRRPGTGSYEQYF
>16|TRBD1|TRBJ2-1|TRBV10-3|few
TGTGCCATCAGTGAGCCGGGACAGGGGGCGGTGGATGAGCAGTTCTTC
CAISEPGQGAVDEQFF
>13|NA|TRBJ1-1|TRBV20-1|NA
TGCAGTGCGACTCTGCAGGGAGGGACTGAAGCTTTCTTT
CSATLQGGTEAFF
>15|TRBD2|TRBJ2-1|TRBV28|few
TGTGCCAGCAGCCGTAGCGGGCACTCTTACAATGAGCAGTTCTTC
CASSRSGHSYNEQFF
>16|TRBD2|TRBJ2-7|TRBV6-2/TRBV6-3|few
TGTGCCAGCAACGAGAGGGGCGGGAGTGGCTCCTACGAGCAGTACTTC
CASNERGGSGSYEQYF
>14|NA|TRBJ1-5|TRBV6-2/TRBV6-3|many
TGTGCCAGCAGTACCCAAGACATCTCGGAGCCCCAGCATTTT
CASSTQDISEPQHF
>15|NA|TRBJ2-3|TRBV6-5|few
TGTGCCAGCAGTTGGACAGCGCCGAGCACAGATACGCAGTATTTT
CASSWTAPSTDTQYF
>16|NA|TRBJ2-5|TRBV7-9|NA
TGTGCCAGCAGCCCACGAAAAGCACCGGGATATGAGACCCAGTACTTC
CASSPRKAPGYETQYF
>13|TRBD1|TRBJ2-1|TRBV19|NA
TGTGCCAGTAGTCGGCCAGGGGGCGATGAGCAGTTCTTC
CASSRPGGDEQFF
>15|NA|TRBJ2-5|TRBV20-1|few
TGCAGTGCTAGGGATCGGCAGGGCAGAGGCGAGACCCAGTACTTC
CSARDRQGRGETQYF
>15|NA|TRBJ2-5|TRBV28|NA
TGTGCCAGCAGTTCCGAACAGGAGACTCAAGAGACCCAGTACTTC
CASSSEQETQETQYF
>12|NA|TRBJ1-1|TRBV28|few
TGTGCCAGCAGTCGACCGTACACTGAAGCTTTCTTT
CASSRPYTEAFF
>15|NA|TRBJ1-6|TRBV20-1|NA
TGCAGTGCTCCCAATCCCCGCGGCAGTAATTCACCCCTCCACTTT
CSAPNPRGSNSPLHF
>13|NA|TRBJ1-1|TRBV7-9|once
TGTGCCAGCAGCTTAGAGCCAATTTCAGGGGCTTTCTTT
CASSLEPISGAFF
>14|NA|TRBJ2-3|TRBV18|NA
TGTGCCAGCTCACCTTACCCTAGCACAGATACGCAGTATTTT
CASSPYPSTDTQYF
>13|NA|TRBJ2-7|TRBV27|NA
TGTGCCAGCAGGGTCCTACAGGGCTACGAGCAGTACTTC
CASRVLQGYEQYF
>17|TRBD2|TRBJ2-2|TRBV20-1|NA
TGCAGTGCTAGAGACTCGGGACTAGCGGGAGGTACCGGGGAGCTGTTTTTT
CSARDSGLAGGTGELFF
>17|TRBD2|TRBJ2-3|TRBV11-2|NA
TGTGCCAGCAGCTTAGAAGGGTGGGAGGGCCGTCCAGATACGCAGTATTTT
CASSLEGWEGRPDTQYF
>15|NA|TRBJ2-7|TRBV3-1|NA
TGTGCCTGCAGCGACCCCGGGAATACTCACTACGAGCAGTACTTC
CACSDPGNTHYEQYF
>12|NA|TRBJ2-1|TRBV10-3|NA
TGTGCCATCAGTGAGATCGGCAATGAGCAGTTCTTC
CAISEIGNEQFF
>14|NA|TRBJ2-5|TRBV6-5|few
TGTGCCAGCAGTTACTCGAGGGGCGGGGAGACCCAGTACTTC
CASSYSRGGETQYF
>15|NA|TRBJ2-1|TRBV6-5|NA
TGTGCCAGCAGTTACTCTGGGGGTTATAACAATGAGCAGTTCTTC
CASSYSGGYNNEQFF
>15|NA|TRBJ2-7|TRBV5-1|many
TGCGCCAGCAGCTTGGCTAGTTCTACTACATACGAGCAGTACTTC
CASSLASSTTYEQYF
>15|TRBD1|TRBJ2-7|TRBV4-2|NA
TGTGCCAGCAGCCAAGATTACAGGGGTGAGAACGAGCAGTACTTC
CASSQDYRGENEQYF
>19|TRBD2|TRBJ2-1|TRBV7-2|NA
TGTGCCTGCTGTTCAGGGACTAGCGGGAGGGCCAGGTCCTACAATGAGCAGTTCTTC
CACCSGTSGRARSYNEQFF
>17|NA|TRBJ2-2|TRBV28|many
TGTGCCAGCAGTCCCCCGACGGGATGGGGGAACACCGGGGAGCTGTTTTTT
CASSPPTGWGNTGELFF
>16|TRBD2|TRBJ2-2|TRBV20-1|NA
TGCAGTGCTAGAGCGAGCGGGGGGACGAACACCGGGGAGCTGTTTTTT
CSARASGGTNTGELFF
>13|NA|TRBJ2-1|TRBV10-3|many
TGTGCCATCGAGCGGGCGGGGTCCAATGAGCAGTTCTTC
CAIERAGSNEQFF
>16|NA|TRBJ1-3|TRBV5-5|many
TGTGCCAGCAGCCCTATCAGCAGGGCGAGCGGAAACACCATATATTTT
CASSPISRASGNTIYF